The subject of this entry is one T cell receptor beta chain. Method: immunoSEQ multiplex PCR; TCRdb's copy keeps in-frame clones and lacks some. The sample contains 50,000 or so clones, 75% to 90% of which appear only once. This specimen comes from a study of blood T cell repertoires in COVID-19. As for the study in general: Samples came from the United States, Italy and Spain, spanning acute and convalescent COVID-19.

CDR3 length: 15 residues. V was clipped by 5 bases and J by 5 bases; unmatched bases: 9. CDR1 and CDR2 from the germline V gene are SNHLY and FYNNEI. The chain uses TRBV2 and TRBJ1-2; 9 nucleotides align to TRBD1. The material sequenced was peripheral blood. The receptor comes from a human donor in a cohort sampled during active COVID-19. For the CDR3, the DNA is TGTGCCAGCAGTTCCAATCCCGGGACAGGGTATGGCTACACCTTC. It codes for CASSSNPGTGYGYTF.